Listed below are T cell receptor beta chains from one sample, sequenced in a study of cytomegalovirus exposure and HLA in healthy donors. The table came from immunoSEQ multiplex PCR; TCRdb's copy has only in-frame clones and leaves some out. The data contain roughly 150,000 clones, 65% to 85% of them singletons. The sequenced sample consisted of PBMCs. The source of these receptors is a woman between 40 and 55 years old in good health and CMV-seropositive. CDR3s include the opening cysteine and the closing phenylalanine or tryptophan. D genes are given only for firm matches. Some rows have no size entry. The others give once, few or many, or a class for an expanded clone.

D	J	size	V	DNA	CDR3
TRBD1	TRBJ2-6	-	TRBV7-3	TGTGCCAGCAGCTTAACGAGGGGACAGGGGTGGACTGGGGCCAACGTCCTGACTTTC	CASSLTRGQGWTGANVLTF
TRBD2	TRBJ2-1	-	TRBV6-5	TGTGCCAGCGGAAATAGCGGGAGCTACAATGAGCAGTTCTTC	CASGNSGSYNEQFF
TRBD2	TRBJ2-3	-	TRBV27	TGTGCCAGCAGCCAAGCGGGGATAGGGACAGATACGCAGTATTTT	CASSQAGIGTDTQYF
TRBD1	TRBJ1-2	-	TRBV7-8	TGTGCCAGTCAGCTGGGGACAGGGATACTCTATGGCTACACCTTC	CASQLGTGILYGYTF
-	TRBJ1-2	few	TRBV30	TGTGCCTGGAGTCCACAGGTTCATGGCTACACCTTC	CAWSPQVHGYTF
TRBD1	TRBJ1-2	-	TRBV25-1	TGTGCCAGCAGGGGACCGGGACAGAGATTCTATGGCTACACCTTC	CASRGPGQRFYGYTF
-	TRBJ1-2	-	TRBV30	TGTGCCTGGAGTACAGGGATCCCGGGTGGCTACACCTTC	CAWSTGIPGGYTF
TRBD2	TRBJ2-5	-	TRBV6-1	TGTGCCAGCAGTGAAGTAGCGGGAGCGGCGGAGACCCAGTACTTC	CASSEVAGAAETQYF
TRBD2	TRBJ2-7	-	TRBV7-2	TGTGCCAGCAGCCCCAGACTAGCGGTCTCCTCCTACGAGCAGTACTTC	CASSPRLAVSSYEQYF
-	TRBJ2-5	-	TRBV9	TGTGCCAGCAGCGTATCCGGGACTGGCGGCGAGACCCAGTACTTC	CASSVSGTGGETQYF
-	TRBJ2-3	-	TRBV15	TGTGCCACCAGCAGAGAGCAGGGGGGAACAGATACGCAGTATTTT	CATSREQGGTDTQYF
TRBD2	TRBJ2-1	-	TRBV6-4	TGTGCCAGCAGTGAGTCTAGCGGTCGTAGGATGTTCTTC	CASSESSGRRMFF
-	TRBJ1-4	-	TRBV27	TGTGCCAGCAGTCCGGACAGTATGGCGTTTGAGAAACTGTTTTTT	CASSPDSMAFEKLFF
TRBD2	TRBJ2-3	-	TRBV4-3	TGCGCCAGCAGCCCCCGGGGCTCGGGGGGAGATACGCAGTATTTT	CASSPRGSGGDTQYF
TRBD1	TRBJ2-5	-	TRBV5-1	TGCGCCAGCAGCTCCGGAAGACAGGGGTTAGAGACCCAGTACTTC	CASSSGRQGLETQYF
-	TRBJ2-7	-	TRBV21-1	TGTGCCAGCAGCAGGGCGGGAGGGCCGAGGGAGCAGTACTTC	CASSRAGGPREQYF
TRBD1	TRBJ2-5	once	TRBV7-2	TGTGCCAGCAGGAAGGACAGGGGGCAAGAGACCCAGTACTTC	CASRKDRGQETQYF
-	TRBJ2-1	few	TRBV30	TGTGCCTGGAGTGTAGGGGGAATTGGTGAGCAGTTCTTC	CAWSVGGIGEQFF
-	TRBJ2-1	-	TRBV2	TGTGCCAGCAGTGAGGGTGCGGGTGAGCAGTTCTTC	CASSEGAGEQFF
TRBD2	TRBJ2-3	-	TRBV5-1	TGCGCCAGCAGACCCGGGACTAGCGGGGTCTTGGATACGCAGTATTTT	CASRPGTSGVLDTQYF
TRBD1	TRBJ2-1	-	TRBV5-1	TGCGCCAGCAGCGCCCAGACAGGGTCCTACAATGAGCAGTTCTTC	CASSAQTGSYNEQFF
TRBD2	TRBJ2-5	-	TRBV9	TGTGCCAGCAGCGTAAGGGGCGGGAGGACTCAAGAGACCCAGTACTTC	CASSVRGGRTQETQYF
-	TRBJ2-7	once	TRBV5-1	TGCGCCAGCAGCTTGGGAGGAAGCTCCTACGAGCAGTACTTC	CASSLGGSSYEQYF
-	TRBJ1-2	-	TRBV2	TGTGCCAGCAGTGACCAGGCAGACTATGGCTACACCTTC	CASSDQADYGYTF
TRBD1	TRBJ1-5	once	TRBV11-2	TGTGCCAGCAGCCCAGGGGGAGATCAGCCCCAGCATTTT	CASSPGGDQPQHF
-	TRBJ1-5	-	TRBV27	TGTGCCAGCAGTTTAACAGCAAATCAGCCCCAGCATTTT	CASSLTANQPQHF
-	TRBJ2-7	-	TRBV5-1	TGCGCCAGCAGTCTAGAGACCAACCGGGACTCCGGTCATCCCTACGAGCAGTACTTC	CASSLETNRDSGHPYEQYF
-	TRBJ2-7	-	TRBV28	TGTGCCAGCAGCTCCCGTAGCGCGAACTACCATAAGGCCCTGGGATACGAGCAGTACTTC	CASSSRSANYHKALGYEQYF
TRBD1	TRBJ2-7	once	TRBV2	TGCGTACAGGGGGCGGTGGACGAGCAGTACTTC	CVQGAVDEQYF
TRBD2	TRBJ2-5	-	TRBV7-8	TGTGCCAGCAGCTCCACCTTAGCGGGGGGGCCCCCATACTTCGTTGAGACCCAGTACTTC	CASSSTLAGGPPYFVETQYF
-	TRBJ1-2	once	TRBV28	TGTGCCAGCAGCAATGTTGGCGGCTACACCTTC	CASSNVGGYTF
TRBD1	TRBJ2-5	-	TRBV19	TGTGCCAGTAGTATAAACAGGGGAGAGACCCAGTACTTC	CASSINRGETQYF
-	TRBJ2-3	-	TRBV28	TGTGCCAGCACGAGGGAGCGCCGCACAGATACGCAGTATTTT	CASTRERRTDTQYF
-	TRBJ2-7	once	TRBV27	TGTGCCAGCAGTTTAAATCCGGCCTACGAGCAGTACTTC	CASSLNPAYEQYF
-	TRBJ2-3	-	TRBV7-2	TGTGCCAGCAGCTTAGTGGCTTACAACACAGATACGCAGTATTTT	CASSLVAYNTDTQYF
-	TRBJ1-1	-	TRBV4-1	TGCGCCAGCAGCCAAGAACCACGAATCGCGGCTAACACTGAAGCTTTCTTT	CASSQEPRIAANTEAFF
TRBD1	TRBJ1-5	-	TRBV6-1	TGTGCCAGCAGTGGGGGGGACAGGGGGCGAGAACCCCAGCATTTT	CASSGGDRGREPQHF
TRBD1	TRBJ2-2	-	TRBV29-1	TGCAGCGTTGGTGGACAGGGTCGGGAGCTGTTTTTT	CSVGGQGRELFF
TRBD2	TRBJ2-3	-	TRBV27	TGTGCCAGCAGTTCCCCTTTTGTAGCGGGGCGCACAGATACGCAGTATTTC	CASSSPFVAGRTDTQYF
TRBD2	TRBJ2-3	-	TRBV7-3	TGTGCCAGCAGCCCGACGGGCGGGGGGAATACAGATACGCAGTATTTT	CASSPTGGGNTDTQYF
TRBD1	TRBJ1-2	-	TRBV28	TGTGCCAGCAGTTTCCCGGACAGGACGCGCTATGGCTACACCTTC	CASSFPDRTRYGYTF
TRBD1	TRBJ1-6	-	TRBV7-9	TGTGCCAGCAGCCAGCAGGGACAGGGAGGTTCACCCCTCCACTTT	CASSQQGQGGSPLHF
-	TRBJ2-7	-	TRBV18	TGTGCCAGCTCACCAACTGAGTACGAGCAGTACTTC	CASSPTEYEQYF
TRBD1	TRBJ2-3	-	TRBV5-6	TGTGCCAGCAGCTTGGGGGCAGGGGGCAACGCAGATACGCAGTATTTT	CASSLGAGGNADTQYF
TRBD1	TRBJ1-2	-	TRBV7-9	TGTGCCAGCAGCTCACAGGGGGTATATGGCTACACCTTC	CASSSQGVYGYTF